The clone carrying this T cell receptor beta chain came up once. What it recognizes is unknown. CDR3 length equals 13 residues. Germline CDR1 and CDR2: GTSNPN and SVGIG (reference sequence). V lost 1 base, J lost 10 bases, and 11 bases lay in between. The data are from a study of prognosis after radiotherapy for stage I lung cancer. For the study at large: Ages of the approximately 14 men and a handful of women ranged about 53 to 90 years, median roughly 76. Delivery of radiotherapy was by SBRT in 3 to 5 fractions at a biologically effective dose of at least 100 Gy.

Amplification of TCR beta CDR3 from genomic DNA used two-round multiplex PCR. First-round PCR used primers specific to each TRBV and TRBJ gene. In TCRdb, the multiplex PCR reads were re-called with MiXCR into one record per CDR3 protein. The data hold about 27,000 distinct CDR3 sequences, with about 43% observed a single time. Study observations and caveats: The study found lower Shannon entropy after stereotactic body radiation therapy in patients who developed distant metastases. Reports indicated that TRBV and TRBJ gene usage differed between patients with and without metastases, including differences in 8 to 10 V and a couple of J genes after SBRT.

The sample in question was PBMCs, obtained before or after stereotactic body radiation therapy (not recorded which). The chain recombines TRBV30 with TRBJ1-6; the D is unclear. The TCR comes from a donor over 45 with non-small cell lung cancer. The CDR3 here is CAWSGWGKSPLHF. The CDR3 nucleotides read TGTGCCTGGAGTGGTTGGGGAAAATCACCCCTCCACTTT. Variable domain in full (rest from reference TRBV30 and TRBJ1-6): SQTIHQWPATLVQPVGSPLSLECTVEGTSNPNLYWYRQAAGRGLQLLFYSVGIGQISSEVPQNLSASRPQDRQFILSSKKLLLSDSGFYLCAWSGWGKSPLHFGNGTRLTVT.